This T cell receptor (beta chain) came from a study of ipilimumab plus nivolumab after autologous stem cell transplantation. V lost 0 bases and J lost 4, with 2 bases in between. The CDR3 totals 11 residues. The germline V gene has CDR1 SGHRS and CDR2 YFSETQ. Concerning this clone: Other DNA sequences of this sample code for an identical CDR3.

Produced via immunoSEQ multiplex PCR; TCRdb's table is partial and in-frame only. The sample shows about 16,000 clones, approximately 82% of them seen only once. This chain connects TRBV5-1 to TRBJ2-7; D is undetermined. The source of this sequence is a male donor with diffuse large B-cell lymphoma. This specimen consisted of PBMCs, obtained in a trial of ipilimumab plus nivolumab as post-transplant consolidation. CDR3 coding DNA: TGCGCCAGCAGCTTGGATTACGAGCAGTACTTC. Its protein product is CASSLDYEQYF. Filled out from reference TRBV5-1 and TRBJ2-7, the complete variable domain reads KAGVTQTPRYLIKTRGQQVTLSCSPISGHRSVSWYQQTPGQGLQFLFEYFSETQRNKGNFPGRFSGRQFSNSRSEMNVSTLELGDSALYLCASSLDYEQYFGPGTRLTVT.